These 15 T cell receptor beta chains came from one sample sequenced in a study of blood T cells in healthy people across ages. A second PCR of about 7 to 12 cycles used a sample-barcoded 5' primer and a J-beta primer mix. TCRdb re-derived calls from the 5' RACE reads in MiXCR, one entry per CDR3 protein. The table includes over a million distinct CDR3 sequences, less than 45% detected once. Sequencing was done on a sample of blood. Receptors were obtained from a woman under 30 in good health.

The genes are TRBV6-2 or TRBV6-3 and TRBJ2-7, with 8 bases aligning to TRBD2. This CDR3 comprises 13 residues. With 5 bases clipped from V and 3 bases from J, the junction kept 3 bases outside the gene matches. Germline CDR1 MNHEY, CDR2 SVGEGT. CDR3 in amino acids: CASSTSGVYEQYF. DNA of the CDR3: TGTGCCAGCAGTACTAGCGGAGTCTACGAGCAGTACTTC.

CDR3 DNA: TGTGCCAGCAGCTTAGACCGACGCAGCTATGGCTACACCTTC. Protein: CASSLDRRSYGYTF. The chain is built from TRBV7-2 and TRBJ1-2; D is ambiguous. Trimming left V 1 base short and J 4 bases short, with 10 bases between. The CDR3 runs 14 residues. Germline lookup yields CDR1 SGHTA and CDR2 FQGNSA.

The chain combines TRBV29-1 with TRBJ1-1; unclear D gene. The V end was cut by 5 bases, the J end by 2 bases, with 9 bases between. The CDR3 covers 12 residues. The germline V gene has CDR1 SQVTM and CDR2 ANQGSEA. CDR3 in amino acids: CSVIGENTEAFF. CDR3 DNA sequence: TGCAGCGTTATTGGGGAAAACACTGAAGCTTTCTTT. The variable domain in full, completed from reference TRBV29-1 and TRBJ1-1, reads SAVISQKPSRDICQRGTSLTIQCQVDSQVTMMFWYRQQPGQSLTLIATANQGSEATYESGFVIDKFPISRPNLTFSTLTVSNMSPEDSSIYLCSVIGENTEAFFGQGTRLTVV.

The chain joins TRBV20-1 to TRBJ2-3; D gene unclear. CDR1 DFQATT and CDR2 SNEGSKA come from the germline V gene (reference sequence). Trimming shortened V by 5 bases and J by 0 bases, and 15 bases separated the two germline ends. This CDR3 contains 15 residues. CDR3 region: CSAPLSTTSTDTQYF. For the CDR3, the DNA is TGCAGTGCTCCCTTGTCTACCACAAGCACAGATACGCAGTATTTT.

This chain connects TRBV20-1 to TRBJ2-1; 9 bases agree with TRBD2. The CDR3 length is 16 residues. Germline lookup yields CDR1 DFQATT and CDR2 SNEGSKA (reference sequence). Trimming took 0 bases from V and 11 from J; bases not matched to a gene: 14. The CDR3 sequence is CSARDLSGGRGYQQFF. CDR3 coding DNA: TGCAGTGCTAGAGATCTGTCGGGCGGGAGGGGCTATCAGCAGTTCTTC.

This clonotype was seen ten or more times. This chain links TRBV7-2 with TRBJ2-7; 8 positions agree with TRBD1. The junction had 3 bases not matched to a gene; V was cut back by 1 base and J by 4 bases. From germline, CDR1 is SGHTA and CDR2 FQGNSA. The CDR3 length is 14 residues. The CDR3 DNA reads TGTGCCAGCAGCTTAGAGGACAGGGAGTACGAGCAGTACTTC. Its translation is CASSLEDREYEQYF.

CDR3 sequence: CASSFTGGGEQFF. DNA for the CDR3: TGTGCCAGCAGTTTTACGGGGGGAGGAGAGCAGTTCTTC. The chain joins TRBV27 to TRBJ2-1; 7 nucleotides match TRBD2. V shed 3 bases, J shed 10 bases, and the junction held 6 bases outside the gene matches. Germline lookup yields CDR1 MNHEY and CDR2 SMNVEV (reference sequence). The CDR3 is 13 residues long.

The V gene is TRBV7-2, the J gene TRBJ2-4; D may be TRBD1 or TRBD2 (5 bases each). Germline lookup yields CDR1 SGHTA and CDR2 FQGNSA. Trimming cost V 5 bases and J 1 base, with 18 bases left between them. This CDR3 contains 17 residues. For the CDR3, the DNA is TGTGCCAGCAGCCTCCAGAGACTCGGGGCGGCCAAAAACATTCAGTACTTC. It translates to CASSLQRLGAAKNIQYF.

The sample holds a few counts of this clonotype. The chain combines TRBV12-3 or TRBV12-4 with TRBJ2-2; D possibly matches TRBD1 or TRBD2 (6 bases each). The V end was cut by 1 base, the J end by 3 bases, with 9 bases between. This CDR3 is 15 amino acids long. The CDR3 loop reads CASSLDRDYTGELFF. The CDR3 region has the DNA TGTGCCAGCAGTTTAGACAGGGACTACACCGGGGAGCTGTTTTTT.

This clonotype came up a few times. CDR3 nucleotides: TGTGCTAGTGGATCTCGGGGGGGCTACACAGATACGCAGTATTTT. Translating it yields CASGSRGGYTDTQYF. The genes are TRBV12-5 and TRBJ2-3, with 8 bases fitting TRBD2. With V trimmed by 6 bases and J by 2 bases, 7 bases remained unmatched. The germline V gene encodes CDR1 LGHNT and CDR2 FRNRAP. The CDR3 length is 15 residues.

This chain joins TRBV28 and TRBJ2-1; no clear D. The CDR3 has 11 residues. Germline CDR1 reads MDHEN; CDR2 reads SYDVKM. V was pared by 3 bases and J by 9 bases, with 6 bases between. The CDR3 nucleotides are TGTGCCAGCAGTTTGCAGCGTGAGCAGTTCTTC. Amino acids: CASSLQREQFF.

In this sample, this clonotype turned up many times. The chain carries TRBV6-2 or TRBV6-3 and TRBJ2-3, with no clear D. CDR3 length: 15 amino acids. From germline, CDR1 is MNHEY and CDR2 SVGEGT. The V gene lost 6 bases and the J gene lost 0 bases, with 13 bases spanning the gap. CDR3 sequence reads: CASRSDVFSTDTQYF. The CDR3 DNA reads TGTGCCAGCAGATCGGACGTGTTCAGCACAGATACGCAGTATTTT.

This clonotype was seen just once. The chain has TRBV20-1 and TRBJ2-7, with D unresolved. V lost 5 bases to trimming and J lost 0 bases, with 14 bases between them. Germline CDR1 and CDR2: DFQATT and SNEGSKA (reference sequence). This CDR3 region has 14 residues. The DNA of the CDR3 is TGCAGTGCTCATGACTCTTCAAGCTCCTACGAGCAGTACTTC. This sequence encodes CSAHDSSSSYEQYF.

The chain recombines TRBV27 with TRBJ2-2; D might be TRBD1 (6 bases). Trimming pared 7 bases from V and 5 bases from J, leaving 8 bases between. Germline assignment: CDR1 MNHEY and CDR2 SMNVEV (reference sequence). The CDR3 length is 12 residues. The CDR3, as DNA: TGTGCCAGCAAACAGGGAACCGGGGAGCTGTTTTTT. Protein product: CASKQGTGELFF.

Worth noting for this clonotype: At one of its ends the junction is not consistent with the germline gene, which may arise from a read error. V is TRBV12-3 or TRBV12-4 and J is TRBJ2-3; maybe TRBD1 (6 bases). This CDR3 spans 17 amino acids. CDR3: CASSPGTHVVRADAQYF. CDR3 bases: TGTGCCAGCAGTCCCGGGACACATGTCGTGAGAGCAGATGCGCAGTATTTT.